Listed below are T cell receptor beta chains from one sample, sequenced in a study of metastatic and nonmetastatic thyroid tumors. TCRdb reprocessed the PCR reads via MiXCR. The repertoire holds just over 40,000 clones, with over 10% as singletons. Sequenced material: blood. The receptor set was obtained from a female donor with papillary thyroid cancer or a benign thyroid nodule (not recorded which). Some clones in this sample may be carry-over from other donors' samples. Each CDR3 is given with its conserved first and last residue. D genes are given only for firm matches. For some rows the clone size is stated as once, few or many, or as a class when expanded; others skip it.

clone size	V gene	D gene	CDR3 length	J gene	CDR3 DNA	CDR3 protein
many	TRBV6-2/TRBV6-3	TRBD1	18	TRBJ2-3	TGTGCCAGCAGTTACGATGGTAGTCGGACAGGGGGCACAGATACGCAGTATTTT	CASSYDGSRTGGTDTQYF
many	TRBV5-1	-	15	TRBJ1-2	TGCGCCAGCAGCTTGGGAACGGCAGGTACCTATGGCTACACCTTC	CASSLGTAGTYGYTF
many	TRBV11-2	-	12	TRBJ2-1	TGTGCCAGCAGCTTAGACCGACTAGGGCAGTTCTTC	CASSLDRLGQFF
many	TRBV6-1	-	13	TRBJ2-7	TGTGCCAGCAGCCCACGGGCAGGGAGGGAGCAGTACTTC	CASSPRAGREQYF
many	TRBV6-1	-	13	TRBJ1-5	TGTGCCAGCAGTGAGCGGGGGGGGCAGCCCCAGCATTTT	CASSERGGQPQHF
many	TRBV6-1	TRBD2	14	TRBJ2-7	TGTGCCAGCAGGCGAGCGGGAGGGTCCTACGAGCAGTACTTC	CASRRAGGSYEQYF
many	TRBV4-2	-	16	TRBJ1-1	TGTGCCAGCAGCCAAGATCCCGGGGGAGGGTACCCTGAAGCTTTCTTT	CASSQDPGGGYPEAFF
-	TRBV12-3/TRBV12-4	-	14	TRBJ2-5	TGTGCCAGCAGCCAATCTAGCGACGGGGAGACCCAGTACTTC	CASSQSSDGETQYF
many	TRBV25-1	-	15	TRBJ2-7	TGTGCCAGCAGTGAATCCCGGCGCCGGTCCTACGAGCAGTACTTC	CASSESRRRSYEQYF
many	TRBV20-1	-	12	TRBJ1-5	TGCAGTGCCCGGGACAACAATCAGCCCCAGCATTTT	CSARDNNQPQHF
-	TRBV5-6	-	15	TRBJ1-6	TGTGCCAGCAGTTCCGACACGGAGCTTAATTCACCCCTCCACTTT	CASSSDTELNSPLHF
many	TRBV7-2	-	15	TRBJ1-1	TGTGCCAGCAGCTTAGTTACAGGGATGAACACTGAAGCTTTCTTT	CASSLVTGMNTEAFF
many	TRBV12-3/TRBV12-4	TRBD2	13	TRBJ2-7	TGTGCCACCAAACTAGCGTCAGGGTTGGAGCAGTACTTC	CATKLASGLEQYF
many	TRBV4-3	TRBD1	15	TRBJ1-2	TGCGCCAGCAGCCTATGGACAGGGGGAGGCTATGGCTACACCTTC	CASSLWTGGGYGYTF
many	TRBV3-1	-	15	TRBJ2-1	TGTGCCAGCAGCCCTAGACAGGACTCCTACAATGAGCAGTTCTTC	CASSPRQDSYNEQFF
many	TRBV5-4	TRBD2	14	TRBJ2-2	TGTGCCAGCGGGGCGGGAGGTATGGGCGGGGAGCTGTTTTTT	CASGAGGMGGELFF
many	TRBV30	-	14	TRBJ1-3	TGTGCCTGGAGTTCAGCGGGGACAGGAAACACCATATATTTT	CAWSSAGTGNTIYF
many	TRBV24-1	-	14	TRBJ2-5	TGTGCCACCAGTGATCGCTCGGGAAAAGAGACCCAGTACTTC	CATSDRSGKETQYF
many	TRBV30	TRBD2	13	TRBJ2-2	TGTGCCTGGAGTGAAGCGGGATTTGGGGAGCTGTTTTTT	CAWSEAGFGELFF
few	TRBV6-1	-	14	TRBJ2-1	TGTGCCAGCAGACGATCCTCTCAGGTCAATGAGCAGTTCTTC	CASRRSSQVNEQFF
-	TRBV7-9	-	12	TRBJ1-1	TGTGCCAGCAGCCCTAAACTACCTGAAGCTTTCTTT	CASSPKLPEAFF
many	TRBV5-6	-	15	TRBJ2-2	TGTGCCAGCAGGGTCGGTAGCGCGAACACCGGGGAGCTGTTTTTT	CASRVGSANTGELFF
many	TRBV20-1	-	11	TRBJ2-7	TGCAGTGCTAGAGATCCCTACGAGCAGTACTTC	CSARDPYEQYF
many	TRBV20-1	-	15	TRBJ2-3	TGCAGTGCTAGATCCGGGATATCCCCCGCAGATACGCAGTATTTT	CSARSGISPADTQYF
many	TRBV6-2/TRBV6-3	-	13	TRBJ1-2	TGTGCCAGCGGGGACGGATTCCTCTATGGCTACACCTTC	CASGDGFLYGYTF
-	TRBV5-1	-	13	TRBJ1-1	TGCGCCAGCAGCTTGAATGCGAACACTGAAGCTTTCTTT	CASSLNANTEAFF
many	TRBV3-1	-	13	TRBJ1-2	TGTGCCAGCAGCCAAGATATCAGGGGTGGCTACACCTTC	CASSQDIRGGYTF
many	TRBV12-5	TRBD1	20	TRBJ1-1	TGTGCTAGTGGTTTGGTAATAGGGGGACAGGGCGCACGCATGAACACTGAAGCTTTCTTT	CASGLVIGGQGARMNTEAFF
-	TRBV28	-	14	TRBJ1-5	TGTGCCAGCAGCCCCGGACATCTCGGACAGCCCCAGCATTTT	CASSPGHLGQPQHF
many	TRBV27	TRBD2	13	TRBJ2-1	TGTGCCAGCAGAGCGACTAGCGCTAGTAAGCAGTTCTTC	CASRATSASKQFF
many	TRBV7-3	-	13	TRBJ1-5	TGTGCCAGCAGCCTCACTCCAGATCAGCCCCAGCATTTT	CASSLTPDQPQHF
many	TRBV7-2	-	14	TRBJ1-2	TGTGCCAGCAGCTCCCCGGACAGCAGGACGGGCTACACCTTC	CASSSPDSRTGYTF
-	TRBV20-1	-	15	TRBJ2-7	TGCAGTGCCGTCAACAGGAGGGCCGGTACCTACGAGCAGTACTTC	CSAVNRRAGTYEQYF
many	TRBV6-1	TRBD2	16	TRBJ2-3	TGTGCCAGCAGATCCTGGACTAGCGGGAGCCCAGATACGCAGTATTTT	CASRSWTSGSPDTQYF
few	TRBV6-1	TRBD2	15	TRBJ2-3	TGTGCCAGCAGAGTAGCGGGAGGGCCGGAAGATACGCAGTATTTT	CASRVAGGPEDTQYF
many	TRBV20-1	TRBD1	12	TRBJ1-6	TGCGGGGGACAGGGGGCGAATTCACCCCTCCACTTT	CGGQGANSPLHF
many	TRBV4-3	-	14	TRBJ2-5	TGCGCCAGCAGCCAAGACTGGGGTTTGGAGACCCAGTACTTC	CASSQDWGLETQYF
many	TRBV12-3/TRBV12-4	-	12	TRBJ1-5	TGTGCCAGCAGTCCCAACGAATTGGCCCAGCATTTT	CASSPNELAQHF
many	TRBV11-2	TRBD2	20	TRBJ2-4	TGTGCCAGCAGCACCAAACTAAAGACTAGCGGGAGGGGAGCCAAAAACATTCAGTACTTC	CASSTKLKTSGRGAKNIQYF
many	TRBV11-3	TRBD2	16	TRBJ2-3	TGTGCCAGCAGCCCGAGACTAGCGGGACACACAGATACGCAGTATTTT	CASSPRLAGHTDTQYF
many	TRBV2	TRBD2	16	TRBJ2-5	TGTGCCAGCAGTGAAGGCCTAGCGGGAGGTCAGGAGACCCAGTACTTC	CASSEGLAGGQETQYF
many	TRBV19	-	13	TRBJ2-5	TGTGCCAGTAGCGACAGCGCTAGTGAGACCCAGTACTTC	CASSDSASETQYF
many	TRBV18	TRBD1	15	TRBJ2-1	TGTGCCAGCTCACCACGACAGGGTGCCCCCCATGAGCAGTTCTTC	CASSPRQGAPHEQFF
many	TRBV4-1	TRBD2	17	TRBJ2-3	TGCGCCAGCAGCCGCCTGGGACTAGCGGATAGCACAGATACGCAGTATTTT	CASSRLGLADSTDTQYF
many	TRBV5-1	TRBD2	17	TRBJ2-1	TGCGCCAGCAGCTTTGGGACTAGCGGGAGCTCCTACAATGAGCGGTTCTTC	CASSFGTSGSSYNERFF
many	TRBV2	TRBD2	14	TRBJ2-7	TGTGCCAGCAGTGAGGGACTAGCGGCCTACGAGCAGTACTTC	CASSEGLAAYEQYF
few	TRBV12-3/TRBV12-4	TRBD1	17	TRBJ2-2	TGTGCCAGCAGTACAGGACAGGGGATTGAGAACACCGGGGAGCTGTTTTTT	CASSTGQGIENTGELFF
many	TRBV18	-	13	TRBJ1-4	TGTGCCAGCTCACCTTCACCAAATGAAAAACTGTTTTTT	CASSPSPNEKLFF
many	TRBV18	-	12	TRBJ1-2	TGTGCCAGCTCAGCCGGTAGCTATGGCTACACCTTC	CASSAGSYGYTF
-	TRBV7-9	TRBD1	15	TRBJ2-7	TGTGCCAGCAGCTTGACAGGCAACAGGGGGTACGAGCAGTACTTC	CASSLTGNRGYEQYF
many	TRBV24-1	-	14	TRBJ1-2	TGTGCCACCAGTGCCGATGGGGACTTGAAAGGCTACACCTTC	CATSADGDLKGYTF
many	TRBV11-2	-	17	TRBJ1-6	TGTGCCAGCAGCCCTACCGACAGTTTTTCCTATAATTCACCCCTCCACTTT	CASSPTDSFSYNSPLHF
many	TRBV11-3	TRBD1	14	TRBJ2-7	TGTGCCAGCAGCTTCGATCGGGACAGCCCAGGATATTACTTC	CASSFDRDSPGYYF
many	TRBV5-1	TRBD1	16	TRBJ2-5	TGCGCCAGCAGCTTGGCGGGTGGCAGGGGGCGGGAGACCCAGTACTTC	CASSLAGGRGRETQYF
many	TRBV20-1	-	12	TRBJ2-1	TGCAGTGCTAGAGATCCCGGGAGTGGGCAGTTCTTC	CSARDPGSGQFF
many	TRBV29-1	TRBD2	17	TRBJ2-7	TGCAGCGCCCTGGGACTAGCGGAGAGGCTGAGCTCCTACGAGCAGTACTTC	CSALGLAERLSSYEQYF
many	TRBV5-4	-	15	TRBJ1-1	TGTGCCAGCACCTCTTCAAAAAACGGGTACACTGAAGCTTTCTTT	CASTSSKNGYTEAFF
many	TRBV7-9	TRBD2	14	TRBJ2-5	TGTGCCAGCAGCCTACTAGCGGGAGAGGAGACCCAGTACTTC	CASSLLAGEETQYF
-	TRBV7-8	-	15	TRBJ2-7	TGTGCCAGCAGCCAGGGAAGGAAGGGATTCTACGAGCAGTACTTC	CASSQGRKGFYEQYF
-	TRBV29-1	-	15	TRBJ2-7	TGCAGCGTTCTTGTAGGGGCGGGGACGGGTAACGAGCAGTACTTC	CSVLVGAGTGNEQYF